This T cell receptor (beta chain) was captured in a study of Ad26.COV2.S vaccination and SARS-CoV-2 variants. Overall study context: Intramuscular Ad26.COV2.S doses were given once or twice, 56 days apart.

CDR1 LGHDT and CDR2 YNNKEL come from the germline V gene (reference sequence). The CDR3 runs 13 residues. The sample's treatment: roughly 18 received Ad26.COV2.S at low or high dose, single or two shots; about 5 received placebo; per-sample allocation not given. Specimens were obtained on day 63 following the first vaccine or placebo injection. The protocol was immunoSEQ multiplex PCR, while the TCRdb copy is restricted to in-frame clones and leaves out a portion. The sample has 380,000 or so clones, roughly 90% seen once; the top ten hold about 10%. The J gene is TRBJ2-5, the V gene TRBV3-1 (or the pseudogene TRBV3-2); D may be TRBD2 (6 bases). The source material was peripheral blood, sampled in a trial of Ad26.COV2.S vaccine versus placebo. This receptor was obtained from a person between 18 and 59 years old who received the Ad26.COV2.S COVID-19 vaccine or a placebo. CDR3 sequence reads: CASRGPVQETQYF. Here the CDR3 DNA reads TGTGCTTCGCGGGGACCCGTCCAAGAGACCCAGTACTTC.